The next 21 T cell receptor beta chains were all read from a single sample in a study of early T cells in non-severe SARS-CoV-2 infection. Using its own MiXCR run on the 5' RACE reads, TCRdb lists one record per CDR3 protein. The repertoire holds some 45,000 distinct CDR3 sequences, under 7.5% seen once, with approximately 8% in the top ten. Specimen: whole blood. The receptor set was obtained from an adult who was a healthcare worker with PCR-confirmed SARS-CoV-2 infection or an uninfected control (not recorded which).

This chain joins TRBV21-1 and TRBJ2-3; the table gives TRBD1 as D, unverified against the DNA. TRBV21-1 is listed as a pseudogene. The CDR3 covers 15 residues. CDR3 in amino acids: CASRLGTGSTDTQYF. CDR3 nucleotides: TGTGCCAGCAGGCTAGGGACAGGGAGCACAGATACGCAGTATTTT.

This clonotype has a handful of counts. V is TRBV27 and J is TRBJ1-3; the D is unclear. CDR1 is MNHEY, CDR2 SMNVEV, per germline (reference sequence). Deletions cut 3 bases from V and 0 bases from J, with 18 bases between. This CDR3 is 18 amino acids long. CDR3 sequence: CASSFQPPDVLSGNTIYF. The DNA of the CDR3 is TGTGCCAGCAGTTTTCAACCTCCCGACGTTCTCTCTGGAAACACCATATATTTT.

The table lists this clonotype with many counts. The chain links TRBV5-1 to TRBJ2-2; tentatively, D is TRBD1 (6 bases). Germline V gene data show CDR1 as SGHRS and CDR2 as YFSETQ. The germline V and J ends were trimmed by 0 bases and 0 bases, with 9 bases remaining between them. There are 16 residues in the CDR3. The CDR3 DNA follows: TGCGCCAGCAGCTTGGAACGGACAGCGAACACCGGGGAGCTGTTTTTT. The encoded protein is CASSLERTANTGELFF.

This clonotype was detected a few times. The gene calls are TRBV7-2 and TRBJ1-2, with D hard to call. The V gene's germline CDR1 is SGHTA and CDR2 FQGNSA. CDR3 length: 14 residues. V lost 1 base, J lost 4 bases, and 10 bases lay in between. The CDR3 DNA is TGTGCCAGCAGCTTAGTCTCAAGCCTCTATGGCTACACCTTC. Translated, it gives CASSLVSSLYGYTF.

The chain is built from TRBV28 and TRBJ2-7; TRBD1 is a possible D gene (6 bases). V was shortened by 6 bases and J by 4 bases, with 19 bases between the two germline ends. Germline values: CDR1 MDHEN, CDR2 SYDVKM. The CDR3 covers 15 residues. The CDR3 DNA follows: TGTGCCAGCAGCCCCGGACAGTTTGGTCTTTACGAGCAGTACTTC. Translated, it gives CASSPGQFGLYEQYF.

Points on this clonotype: The junction does not match germline at one end; this may be a read error. V and J are TRBV6-2 or TRBV6-3 and TRBJ2-1; 13 bases are shared with TRBD2. The CDR3 is 15 residues long. Germline V CDR1 and CDR2: MNHEY, SVGEGT. The CDR3, as DNA: TGTGCCAGCAGCCTGACTAGCGGGGGGTACAATGAGCAGATCTTC. As protein: CASSLTSGGYNEQIF.

A few counts support this clonotype. CDR3 coding DNA: TGTGCCAGCACCGGGGTCTCATACGAGCAGTACTTC. Translating gives CASTGVSYEQYF. V and J are TRBV12-3 or TRBV12-4 and TRBJ2-7, with D perhaps TRBD2 (5 bases). Trimming removed 7 bases from V and 4 bases from J, with 11 bases in between. This CDR3 is 12 amino acids long.

The table lists this clonotype with a few counts. The chain recombines TRBV6-6 with TRBJ1-2, with a possible D match to TRBD1 (5 bases). CDR3 length: 16 amino acids. The V gene lost 7 bases and the J gene lost 8 bases, with 26 bases spanning the gap. Germline V CDR1 and CDR2: MNHNY, SVGAGI (reference sequence). The CDR3 region is CASTFRGGDPRRGYTF. CDR3 coding DNA: TGTGCCAGCACATTTAGAGGAGGGGACCCTCGTCGCGGCTACACCTTC.

This clonotype occurred a few times. V usage is TRBV7-3 and J usage is TRBJ2-7, with 7 bases lining up with TRBD1. The germline V gene has CDR1 SGHTA and CDR2 FQGTGA. This CDR3 region has 14 residues. The junction had 4 bases not matched to a gene; V was cut back by 2 bases and J by 3 bases. CDR3 in amino acids: CASSLFPGGYEQYF. The CDR3 region has the DNA TGTGCCAGCAGCTTATTCCCAGGGGGCTACGAGCAGTACTTC.

The chain recombines TRBV2 with TRBJ1-2; D might be TRBD1 (6 bases). The CDR3 sequence is 14 residues long. Germline-derived CDR1 and CDR2 are SNHLY and FYNNEI. V lost 7 bases and J 5 bases, leaving 17 bases between the germline ends. The CDR3 here is CASIVTGASYGYTF. The CDR3 nucleotides are TGTGCCAGCATCGTGACGGGGGCGAGTTATGGCTACACCTTC. The whole variable domain, filled in from reference TRBV2 and TRBJ1-2, reads EPEVTQTPSHQVTQMGQEVILRCVPISNHLYFYWYRQILGQKVEFLVSFYNNEISEKSEIFDDQFSVERPDGSNFTLKIRSTKLEDSAMYFCASIVTGASYGYTFGSGTRLTVV.

Ten or more counts support this clonotype. This sequence joins TRBV20-1 and TRBJ1-4; D is undetermined. This CDR3 spans 15 amino acids. Germline-derived CDR1 and CDR2 are DFQATT and SNEGSKA (reference sequence). V was clipped by 0 bases and J by 6 bases, with 14 bases between them. CDR3 nucleotide sequence: TGCAGTGCTAGAGATTTCCGGGGTGGAGATGAAAAACTGTTTTTT. Translating it yields CSARDFRGGDEKLFF.

This clonotype came up many times. The J gene is TRBJ1-6, the V gene TRBV9; no definite D call. Germline V lookup: CDR1 SGDLS, CDR2 YYNGEE. V lost 0 bases and J 9 bases, leaving 13 bases between the germline ends. The CDR3 loop spans 15 amino acids. CDR3 residues: CASSVEPGTSSPLHF. The DNA for the CDR3 is TGTGCCAGCAGCGTAGAGCCAGGAACAAGTTCACCCCTCCACTTT.

The sample holds a few counts of this clonotype. The chain recombines TRBV6-1 with TRBJ2-2; D may correspond to TRBD1 or TRBD2 (7 bases each). This CDR3 is built from 16 residues. Germline V gene data show CDR1 as MNHNS and CDR2 as SASEGT. V gave up 7 bases and J gave up 4 bases, with 19 bases separating them. DNA for the CDR3: TGTGCCAGCACCCCTATGGGCAGGGGGGGCACCGGGGAGCTGTTTTTT. Translated: CASTPMGRGGTGELFF.

The chain links TRBV20-1 to TRBJ1-5, with a weak D call TRBD1 (6 bases). V gave up 6 bases and J gave up 3 bases, with 12 bases separating them. The CDR3 has 13 residues. Germline V gives CDR1 DFQATT, CDR2 SNEGSKA (reference sequence). In DNA form, the CDR3 reads TGCAGTGCCCGAGGACAGTACAATCAGCCCCAGCATTTT. Translated, it gives CSARGQYNQPQHF.

The chain joins TRBV19 to TRBJ2-1; TRBD1 is a possible D gene (7 bases). V lost 4 bases and J lost 3, with 13 bases in between. The CDR3 extends over 15 amino acids. Germline CDR1 reads LNHDA; CDR2 reads SQIVND (reference sequence). The CDR3 protein is CASSRVRGDYNEQFF. CDR3 nucleotides: TGTGCCAGTAGTAGGGTCAGGGGGGACTACAATGAGCAGTTCTTC.

This clonotype showed up many times. V is TRBV12-3 or TRBV12-4 and J is TRBJ2-5, with a tentative D call TRBD2 (6 bases). CDR3 length equals 14 residues. V was pared by 3 bases and J by 9 bases, with 17 bases between. The DNA of the CDR3 is TGTGCCAGCAGTTTTTCCGGACTATTAAGGGCCCAGTACTTC. Protein product: CASSFSGLLRAQYF.

CDR3 nucleotide sequence: TGTGCCAGCAGCTTGGCGGCGGAGGTCACAGATACGCAGTATTTT. Amino acid sequence: CASSLAAEVTDTQYF. The rearrangement links TRBV5-6 to TRBJ2-3; TRBD2 is a possible D gene (5 bases). This CDR3 is 15 amino acids long. Germline V gives CDR1 SGHDT, CDR2 YYEEEE. Trimming took off 0 bases at V and 2 bases at J, with 10 bases between the two ends. Full variable domain (remainder filled in from reference TRBV5-6 and TRBJ2-3): DAGVTQSPTHLIKTRGQQVTLRCSPKSGHDTVSWYQQALGQGPQFIFQYYEEEERQRGNFPDRFSGHQFPNYSSELNVNALLLGDSALYLCASSLAAEVTDTQYFGPGTRLTVL.

In this sample, this clonotype turned up a few times. The genes are TRBV4-2 and TRBJ2-6; 9 positions agree with TRBD2. Trimming removed 1 base from V and 4 bases from J; junction bases left unmatched: 5. This CDR3 has 17 amino acids. Germline assignment: CDR1 LGHNA and CDR2 YNFKEQ. The CDR3, as DNA: TGTGCCAGCAGCCAAGTAGCGGGGGCCGAGGGGGCCAACGTCCTGACTTTC. As protein: CASSQVAGAEGANVLTF.

This clonotype turned up a few times. The chain employs TRBV20-1 and TRBJ1-5, with D unclear. This CDR3 spans 12 amino acids. Germline assignment: CDR1 DFQATT and CDR2 SNEGSKA (reference sequence). Deletions cut 3 bases from V and 4 bases from J, with 7 bases between. The CDR3 nucleotides read TGCAGTGCTAGGGATGGGAATCAGCCCCAGCATTTT. Translation: CSARDGNQPQHF.

This clonotype was counted a few times. The chain employs TRBV10-3 and TRBJ2-3; tentative D call: TRBD2 (5 bases). CDR1 and CDR2 from the germline V gene are ENHRY and SYGVKD. The ends were cut back, 7 bases at V and 1 base at J, with 12 bases in the middle. The CDR3 is 14 amino acids. CDR3 amino acids: CAITPGLGTDTQYF. CDR3 DNA: TGTGCCATCACCCCTGGACTGGGCACAGATACGCAGTATTTT.

V usage is TRBV20-1 and J usage is TRBJ2-3; no clear D. The CDR3 contains 12 residues. In germline, CDR1 is DFQATT, CDR2 SNEGSKA (reference sequence). Between the trimmed V and J ends, which lost 2 bases and 5 bases, there was a span of 8 bases. This CDR3 is CSARTFGDTQYF. The CDR3 bases are TGCAGTGCTAGAACCTTCGGAGATACGCAGTATTTT.